The 8 T cell receptor beta chains below come from one sample, sequenced in a study of cytomegalovirus exposure and HLA in healthy donors. Repertoires were generated with immunoSEQ multiplex PCR, while TCRdb's copy carries only in-frame clones and drops some. The data hold about 57,000 clones, with over 85% observed a single time. Sequenced input: PBMCs. These receptor sequences come from a woman in her late teens or twenties in good health and CMV-seronegative.

The V and J genes are TRBV5-8 and TRBJ2-3, with unresolved D. The germline gives CDR1 SGHTS, CDR2 YDEGEE. CDR3 length: 14 amino acids. Trimming stripped 0 bases from V and 5 bases from J, with 10 bases between. The CDR3 DNA sequence: TGTGCCAGCAGCTTGGGGGCGCAAATAGATACGCAGTATTTT. Protein sequence: CASSLGAQIDTQYF. Supplemented by reference TRBV5-8 and TRBJ2-3, the full variable domain reads EAGVTQSPTHLIKTRGQQATLRCSPISGHTSVYWYQQALGLGLQFLLWYDEGEERNRGNFPPRFSGRQFPNYSSELNVNALELEDSALYLCASSLGAQIDTQYFGPGTRLTVL.

The chain couples TRBV7-9 to TRBJ2-2, with 14 positions matching TRBD2. V trimming: 4 bases; J trimming: 7 bases; junction bases outside the gene matches: 11. This CDR3 contains 18 residues. CDR1 is SEHNR, CDR2 FQNEAQ, per germline (reference sequence). CDR3 sequence: CASSSLPGLAGDIGELFF. CDR3 DNA: TGTGCCAGCAGCTCCCTTCCGGGACTAGCGGGAGATATCGGGGAGCTGTTTTTT.

The chain has TRBV21-1 and TRBJ1-5; the table's D call, TRBD1, has no DNA check behind it. TRBV21-1 is a pseudogene. This CDR3 region has 16 residues. CDR3 in DNA: TGTGCCAGCAGCCACTTCACGCTCGCAGGGGATCAGCCCCAGCATTTT. This gives the protein CASSHFTLAGDQPQHF.

This clone was seen a handful of times. V is TRBV27 and J is TRBJ2-7, with D tentatively TRBD1 (5 bases). The CDR3 contains 16 residues. In germline, CDR1 is MNHEY, CDR2 SMNVEV (reference sequence). The V and J ends lost 5 bases and 2 bases respectively, with 19 bases between them. CDR3 sequence (DNA): TGTGCCAGCAGTCCTTCCTGGAGACAGTTAGCCTACGAGCAGTACGTC. The encoded protein is CASSPSWRQLAYEQYV.

Here the CDR3 reads CAWSANFGTSGSLAKNIQYF. The CDR3 region has the DNA TGTGCCTGGAGTGCAAACTTCGGGACTAGCGGGTCCTTAGCCAAAAACATTCAGTACTTC. This chain connects TRBV30 to TRBJ2-4; 12 nucleotides match TRBD2. The V gene's germline CDR1 is GTSNPN and CDR2 SVGIG (reference sequence). CDR3 size: 20 residues. J was trimmed by 0 bases and V by 1 base; bases with no gene match: 13.

V and J are TRBV18 and TRBJ1-1, with D unclear. V lost 3 bases, J lost 0 bases, and 8 bases lay in between. This CDR3 spans 14 amino acids. Germline CDR1 and CDR2: KGHSH and LQKENI. The CDR3 here is CASSPREVNTEAFF. DNA of the CDR3: TGTGCCAGCTCACCTCGAGAGGTGAACACTGAAGCTTTCTTT.

The V call is TRBV2, the J call TRBJ1-4, with D perhaps TRBD1 (6 bases). The CDR3 loop spans 16 amino acids. The ends were cut back, 7 bases at V and 1 base at J, with 16 bases in the middle. Germline V gene sequence: CDR1 SNHLY, CDR2 FYNNEI. CDR3 loop: CASTEGEGRTNEKLFF. The CDR3, as DNA: TGTGCCAGCACCGAGGGGGAGGGGCGAACTAATGAAAAACTGTTTTTT.

The DNA of the CDR3 is TGTGCCAGCAGCAACCCGGGACAGGGGGAAAATGAGCAGTTCTTC. Protein sequence: CASSNPGQGENEQFF. V is TRBV5-4 and J is TRBJ2-1, with TRBD1 matching over 11 bases. V trimming: 4 bases; J trimming: 7 bases; junction bases outside the gene matches: 7. Germline V gene data show CDR1 as SGHNT and CDR2 as YYREEE (reference sequence). The CDR3 spans 15 residues.